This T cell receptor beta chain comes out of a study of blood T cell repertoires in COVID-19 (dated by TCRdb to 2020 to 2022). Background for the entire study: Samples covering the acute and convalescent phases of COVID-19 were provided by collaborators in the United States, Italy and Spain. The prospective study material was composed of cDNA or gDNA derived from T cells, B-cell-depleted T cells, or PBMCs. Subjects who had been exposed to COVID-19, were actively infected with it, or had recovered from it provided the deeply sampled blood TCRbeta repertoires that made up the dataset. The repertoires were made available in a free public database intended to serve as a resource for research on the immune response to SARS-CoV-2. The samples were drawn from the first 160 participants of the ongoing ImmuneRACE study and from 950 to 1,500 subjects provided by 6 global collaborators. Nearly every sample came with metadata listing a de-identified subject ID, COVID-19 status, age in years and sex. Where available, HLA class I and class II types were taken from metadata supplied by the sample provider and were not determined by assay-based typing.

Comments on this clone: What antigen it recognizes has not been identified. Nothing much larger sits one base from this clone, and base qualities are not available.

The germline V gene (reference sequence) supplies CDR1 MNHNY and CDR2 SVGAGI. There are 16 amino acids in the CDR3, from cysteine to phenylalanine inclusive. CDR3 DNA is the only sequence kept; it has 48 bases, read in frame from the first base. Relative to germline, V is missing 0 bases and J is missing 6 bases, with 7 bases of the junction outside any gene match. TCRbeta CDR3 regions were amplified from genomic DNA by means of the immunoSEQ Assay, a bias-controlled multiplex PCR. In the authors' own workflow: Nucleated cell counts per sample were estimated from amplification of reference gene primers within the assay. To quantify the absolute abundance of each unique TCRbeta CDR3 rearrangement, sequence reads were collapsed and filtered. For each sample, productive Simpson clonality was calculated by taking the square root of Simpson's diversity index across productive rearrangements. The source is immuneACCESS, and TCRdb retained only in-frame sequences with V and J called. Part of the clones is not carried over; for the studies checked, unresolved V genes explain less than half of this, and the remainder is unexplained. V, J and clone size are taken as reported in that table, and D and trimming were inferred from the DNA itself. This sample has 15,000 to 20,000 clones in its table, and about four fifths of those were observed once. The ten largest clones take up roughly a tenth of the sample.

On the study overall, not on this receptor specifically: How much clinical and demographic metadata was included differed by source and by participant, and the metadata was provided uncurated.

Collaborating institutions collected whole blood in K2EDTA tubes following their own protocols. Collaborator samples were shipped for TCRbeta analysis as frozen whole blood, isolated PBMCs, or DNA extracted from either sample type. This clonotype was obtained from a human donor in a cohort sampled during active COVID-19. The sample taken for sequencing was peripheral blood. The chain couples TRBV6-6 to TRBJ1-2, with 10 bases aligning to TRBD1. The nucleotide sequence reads TGTGCCAGCAGTTACTCACCGGGACAGGGGATGCATGGCTACACCTTC. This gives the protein CASSYSPGQGMHGYTF.